One and the same sample provided the 19 T cell receptor beta chains below, sequenced in a study of blood T cell repertoires in COVID-19. Generated by immunoSEQ multiplex PCR, the TCRdb table keeps only in-frame clones and is missing some. The repertoire has around 84,000 clones, about 80% of them found once; the top ten carry 12%. Sequencing used peripheral blood. The receptors shown here come from a woman between 40 and 55 years old with active or convalescent COVID-19.

The rearrangement uses TRBV7-9 and TRBJ1-4, with 8 bases identical to TRBD1. The J segment lost 2 bases and the V segment lost 4 bases, leaving 0 bases of the junction unmatched. Germline V lookup: CDR1 SEHNR, CDR2 FQNEAQ (reference sequence). The CDR3 has 14 amino acids. This CDR3 reads CASSSGGTNEKLFF. Written as DNA, the CDR3 is TGTGCCAGCAGCTCAGGGGGCACTAATGAAAAACTGTTTTTT.

V usage is TRBV2 and J usage is TRBJ1-4; D may be TRBD1 (6 bases). V was cut by 3 bases and J by 6 bases, with 11 bases left in between. This CDR3 region has 14 residues. Germline values: CDR1 SNHLY, CDR2 FYNNEI. CDR3 in DNA: TGTGCCAGCAGTGATCCAGGGGCTGATGAAAAACTGTTTTTT. Translation: CASSDPGADEKLFF.

This chain uses TRBV19 with TRBJ1-2; tentative D call: TRBD1 (6 bases). Deletions cut 5 bases from V and 7 bases from J, with 14 bases between. The CDR3 is 13 residues long. Germline loops: CDR1 LNHDA, CDR2 SQIVND (reference sequence). The CDR3 loop is CASSRTVGSGYTF. The CDR3 DNA reads TGTGCCAGTAGTCGGACAGTGGGGAGTGGCTACACCTTC.

This sequence joins TRBV5-5 and TRBJ1-5; 9 bases are shared with TRBD1. The V gene's germline CDR1 is SGHKS and CDR2 YYEKEE (reference sequence). CDR3 length: 15 amino acids. J lost 5 bases, V lost 4 bases, and 7 bases had no gene match. CDR3 sequence reads: CASSPNGQGHQPQHF. The CDR3 nucleotides read TGTGCCAGCAGCCCTAACGGACAGGGGCATCAGCCCCAGCATTTT.

The genes are TRBV7-2 and TRBJ2-1, with 13 bases fitting TRBD2. J lost 7 bases, V lost 5 bases, and 8 bases had no gene match. This CDR3 comprises 16 residues. Per the germline V gene, CDR1 is SGHTA and CDR2 is FQGNSA. Written as DNA, the CDR3 is TGTGCCAGCAGCCCTCCGGGACTAGCGGGATTGAATGAGCAGTTCTTC. Translating gives CASSPPGLAGLNEQFF. Full variable domain (rest looked up from reference TRBV7-2 and TRBJ2-1): GAGVSQSPSNKVTEKGKDVELRCDPISGHTALYWYRQSLGQGLEFLIYFQGNSAPDKSGLPSDRFSAERTGGSVSTLTIQRTQQEDSAVYLCASSPPGLAGLNEQFFGPGTRLTVL.

The chain links TRBV28 to TRBJ1-3, with D tentatively TRBD1 (6 bases). The CDR3 runs to 16 residues. The V gene's germline CDR1 is MDHEN and CDR2 SYDVKM. V dropped 7 bases and J dropped 0 bases, with 16 bases sitting between them. This CDR3 is CASTSGTMVSGNTIYF. CDR3 in DNA: TGTGCCAGCACCTCCGGGACAATGGTCTCTGGAAACACCATATATTTT.

The CDR3 loop is CASSPRQPGVGPTNEKLFF. In DNA, the CDR3 is TGTGCCAGCTCACCACGTCAACCAGGGGTTGGTCCAACTAATGAAAAACTGTTTTTT. The rearrangement uses TRBV18 and TRBJ1-4, with a weak D call TRBD1 (6 bases). Germline CDR1 is KGHSH and CDR2 is LQKENI. This CDR3 is 19 amino acids long. Trimming removed 1 base at V and 0 bases at J, with 18 bases between.

For the CDR3, the DNA is TGTGCCAGCAGCATCAGACAGAATGAGCAGTTCTTC. Its translation is CASSIRQNEQFF. This chain uses TRBV7-2 with TRBJ2-1; tentatively, D is TRBD1 (5 bases). The V and J ends lost 5 bases and 7 bases respectively, with 9 bases between them. Germline V gene lookup returns CDR1 SGHTA and CDR2 FQGNSA. CDR3 length: 12 residues.

This chain uses TRBV11-1 with TRBJ2-7; possible D gene TRBD2, 6 bases. V was clipped by 3 bases and J by 0 bases, with 12 bases between them. This CDR3 region has 15 residues. Germline values: CDR1 SGHAT, CDR2 FQDESV (reference sequence). This CDR3 is CASSFHGGSSYEQYF. The CDR3 coding sequence is TGTGCCAGCAGCTTCCACGGGGGAAGCTCCTACGAGCAGTACTTC.

The chain carries TRBV13 and TRBJ2-7; 10 positions match TRBD2. The germline CDR1 and CDR2 sequences are PRHDT and FYEKMQ (reference sequence). CDR3 length: 15 amino acids. Trimming at V came to 2 bases and at J to 6 bases, leaving 7 bases not matched to a gene. This CDR3 is CASSLFGLAAPEQYF. In nucleotides, the CDR3 is TGTGCCAGCAGCTTATTTGGACTAGCGGCCCCCGAGCAGTACTTC.

This clone appeared a few times. The J gene is TRBJ1-3, the V gene TRBV6-1; D gene unclear. This CDR3 has 15 residues. Looked up from germline, CDR1 is MNHNS and CDR2 is SASEGT. With 1 base removed from V and 0 bases from J, the gap between germline ends came to 7 bases. CDR3 sequence reads: CASSEEASSGNTIYF. The CDR3 region has the DNA TGTGCCAGCAGTGAAGAAGCGAGCTCTGGAAACACCATATATTTT.

This chain joins TRBV11-2 and TRBJ2-7; TRBD2 agrees at 8 bases. The ends lost 5 bases at V and 6 bases at J; junction bases unmatched: 9. CDR1 SGHAT and CDR2 FQNNGV come from the germline V gene. This CDR3 region has 14 residues. This CDR3 is CASSVQAGGLEQYF. CDR3 nucleotide sequence: TGTGCCAGCAGCGTACAGGCGGGAGGTCTCGAGCAGTACTTC.

In this sample, this clone turned up a few times. The genes are TRBV5-6 and TRBJ2-7; weak D call: TRBD2 (6 bases). The CDR3 runs to 13 residues. CDR1 is SGHDT, CDR2 YYEEEE, per germline. Trimming shortened V by 3 bases and J by 5 bases, and 12 bases separated the two germline ends. In DNA form, the CDR3 reads TGTGCCAGCAGCTCTCCGGAGGGAGACGAGCAGTACTTC. Translating gives CASSSPEGDEQYF.

The chain combines TRBV3-1 (or the pseudogene TRBV3-2) with TRBJ2-3, with TRBD2 identical over 7 bases. Germline CDR1 reads LGHDT; CDR2 reads YNNKEL (reference sequence). The CDR3 is 15 residues long. The J segment lost 3 bases and the V segment lost 1 base, leaving 4 bases of the junction unmatched. The CDR3 loop is CASSQGPGGTDTQYF. Here the CDR3 DNA reads TGTGCCAGCAGCCAAGGGCCGGGGGGAACAGATACGCAGTATTTT.

This CDR3 reads CASSSGLAGGTDTQYF. In DNA, the CDR3 is TGTGCCAGCAGCTCGGGACTAGCGGGAGGCACAGATACGCAGTATTTT. The genes are TRBV11-3 and TRBJ2-3, with TRBD2 matching 14 bases. The CDR3 has 16 residues. V gave up 4 bases and J gave up 1 base; unmatched junction bases: 1. Germline assignment: CDR1 SGHNT and CDR2 YENEEA.

Here the CDR3 DNA reads TGTGCCAGCAGCCAAGTGGGGCGGGGAGGCAATGAGCAGTTCTTC. It encodes CASSQVGRGGNEQFF. The chain is built from TRBV3-1 (or the pseudogene TRBV3-2) and TRBJ2-1; D perhaps matches TRBD2 (6 bases). V lost 1 base, J lost 6 bases, and 13 bases lay in between. The CDR3 is made up of 15 amino acids. From germline, CDR1 is LGHDT and CDR2 YNNKEL (reference sequence).

The rearrangement joins TRBV11-2 to TRBJ1-1; 8 positions agree with TRBD1. The germline V gene has CDR1 SGHAT and CDR2 FQNNGV. V lost 7 bases and J lost 5; bases outside the gene matches: 6. CDR3 length: 13 residues. The CDR3 here is CASIRQGWTEAFF. In DNA, the CDR3 is TGTGCCAGCATTAGACAGGGGTGGACTGAAGCTTTCTTT.

This chain connects TRBV9 to TRBJ2-3, with D perhaps matching TRBD1 (6 bases). Germline loops: CDR1 SGDLS, CDR2 YYNGEE. The V gene lost 1 base and the J gene lost 3 bases, with 15 bases spanning the gap. The CDR3 spans 16 residues. The CDR3 here is CASSVLQGRSTDTQYF. Written as DNA, the CDR3 is TGTGCCAGCAGCGTATTACAGGGAAGGAGTACAGATACGCAGTATTTT.

This clone was seen only a few times. The chain carries TRBV2 and TRBJ2-5; the D gene is possibly TRBD1 (5 bases). V gave up 4 bases and J gave up 2 bases, with 5 bases separating them. Germline loops: CDR1 SNHLY, CDR2 FYNNEI. The CDR3 loop spans 12 amino acids. CDR3 protein: CASSGQQETQYF. The CDR3 DNA sequence: TGTGCCAGCAGTGGACAGCAAGAGACCCAGTACTTC.